The 31 T cell receptor beta chains in this list originate from one sample, sequenced in a study of cytotoxic CD8 clonotypes in ibrutinib-treated CLL. Sequencing used immunoSEQ multiplex PCR; TCRdb keeps in-frame clones, though not all of them. The profile covers approximately 300,000 clones, with roughly 80% appearing a single time and over 5.5% taken by the ten largest. Material: PBMCs, obtained before ibrutinib treatment. Receptor source: a human donor with chronic lymphocytic leukemia.

This sequence joins TRBV15 and TRBJ1-2; no firm D call. The CDR3 spans 12 residues. The V and J ends lost 1 base and 13 bases respectively, with 13 bases between them. From germline, CDR1 is LNHNV and CDR2 YYDKDF (reference sequence). Here the CDR3 DNA reads TGTGCCACCAGCAGAGTGTCCTCGGAGGGCACCTTC. As protein: CATSRVSSEGTF.

The chain joins TRBV5-1 to TRBJ1-2; no reliable D call. The CDR3 has 14 amino acids. Trimming removed 2 bases at V and 0 bases at J, with 8 bases between. Germline V gives CDR1 SGHRS, CDR2 YFSETQ. This CDR3 reads CASSFADSNYGYTF. CDR3 sequence (DNA): TGCGCCAGCAGCTTCGCGGATTCTAACTATGGCTACACCTTC.

The chain joins TRBV5-6 to TRBJ1-1; D unresolved. Trimming removed 3 bases at V and 5 bases at J, with 11 bases between. Germline V gene sequence: CDR1 SGHDT, CDR2 YYEEEE. This CDR3 has 13 residues. In nucleotides, the CDR3 is TGTGCCAGCAGCTATTGGGTGGCTACTGAAGCTTTCTTT. It codes for CASSYWVATEAFF.

The chain couples TRBV7-8 to TRBJ2-7; 8 nucleotides line up with TRBD1. The CDR3 length is 13 residues. CDR1 and CDR2 (germline): SGHVS, FQNEAQ. V shed 0 bases and J 10 bases; nucleotides not matched to a gene: 5. The CDR3 nucleotides read TGTGCCAGCAGCTTAGCCCTAGGACAGGGACAGTACTTC. Protein product: CASSLALGQGQYF.

This chain joins TRBV7-2 and TRBJ1-1; possible D gene TRBD1, 5 bases. CDR1 is SGHTA and CDR2 is FQGNSA in the germline V gene. The V gene lost 1 base and the J gene lost 5 bases, with 11 bases spanning the gap. The CDR3 length is 14 residues. The DNA for the CDR3 is TGTGCCAGCAGCTTAGTTCCAGGGAGTACTGAAGCTTTCTTT. This codes for CASSLVPGSTEAFF.

The chain uses TRBV30 and TRBJ2-3; TRBD1 matches 7 bases. CDR3 length equals 13 residues. CDR1 GTSNPN and CDR2 SVGIG come from the germline V gene (reference sequence). With 5 bases clipped from V and 0 bases from J, the junction kept 2 bases outside the gene matches. CDR3 bases: TGTGCCTGGGGACAGGCCAGCACAGATACGCAGTATTTT. Its translation: CAWGQASTDTQYF.

The V gene is TRBV19, the J gene TRBJ2-3; 9 positions agree with TRBD2. Losses at the gene ends were 3 bases for V and 8 bases for J; bases not matched to a gene: 12. Germline V gene lookup returns CDR1 LNHDA and CDR2 SQIVND (reference sequence). CDR3 length equals 16 residues. The DNA of the CDR3 is TGTGCCAGTAGTATTCTCCTAGCGGGAAGTGTTGGTACGCAGTATTTT. Translation gives CASSILLAGSVGTQYF. Variable domain in full (rest from reference TRBV19 and TRBJ2-3): DGGITQSPKYLFRKEGQNVTLSCEQNLNHDAMYWYRQDPGQGLRLIYYSQIVNDFQKGDIAEGYSVSREKKESFPLTVTSAQKNPTAFYLCASSILLAGSVGTQYFGPGTRLTVL.

In its sample, this clone was seen once. V usage is TRBV7-9 and J usage is TRBJ2-4; D uncertain. Trimming stripped 5 bases from V and 0 bases from J, with 14 bases between. Germline CDR1 and CDR2: SEHNR and FQNEAQ (reference sequence). The CDR3 is 16 residues long. The CDR3, as DNA: TGTGCCAGCAGCCCCGGAACGGCGGCAGCCAAAAACATTCAGTACTTC. Its protein is CASSPGTAAAKNIQYF.

The chain recombines TRBV7-2 with TRBJ2-1; 7 positions agree with TRBD2. Germline assignment: CDR1 SGHTA and CDR2 FQGNSA. Trimming took 5 bases from V and 4 from J; bases not matched to a gene: 8. This CDR3 region has 15 residues. The CDR3 loop reads CASSGKRAGYNEQFF. CDR3 coding DNA: TGTGCCAGCAGCGGTAAACGAGCGGGGTACAATGAGCAGTTCTTC.

V and J are TRBV27 and TRBJ2-1, with 12 bases that match TRBD1. CDR1 and CDR2 from the germline V gene are MNHEY and SMNVEV (reference sequence). This CDR3 contains 15 residues. The V gene end was trimmed by 4 bases and the J gene end by 8 bases; junction bases not matched to a gene: 6. CDR3 region: CASSSGQGALYEQFF. The CDR3 DNA reads as TGTGCCAGCAGTTCGGGACAGGGGGCTCTTTATGAGCAGTTCTTC.

This clone was detected a few times. The chain employs TRBV23-1 and TRBJ2-4; TRBD1 matches 8 bases. TRBV23-1 is an ORF, with its function uncertain. J was trimmed by 0 bases and V by 4 bases; bases with no gene match: 2. The CDR3 totals 15 residues. The CDR3 region has the DNA TGCGCCAGCAGTCCGGACAGGGTAGCCAAAAACATTCAGTACTTC. Protein sequence: CASSPDRVAKNIQYF.

This clone occurred a few times. The chain employs TRBV9 and TRBJ2-7, with a tentative D call TRBD1 (6 bases). Germline V gives CDR1 SGDLS, CDR2 YYNGEE. Trimming removed 0 bases from V and 4 bases from J, with 8 bases in between. This CDR3 is built from 13 residues. The CDR3, as DNA: TGTGCCAGCAGCGTAGACAGGGAGTACGAGCAGTACTTC. It specifies CASSVDREYEQYF.

The CDR3 DNA is TGTGCCAGCAGCTTATGGTCACTAGCGGGAGTAGATGAGCAGTTCTTC. Amino acid sequence: CASSLWSLAGVDEQFF. V is TRBV7-2 and J is TRBJ2-1; 11 bases are a match to TRBD2. V shed 2 bases and J 8 bases; nucleotides not matched to a gene: 8. Germline CDR1 and CDR2: SGHTA and FQGNSA. The length of the CDR3 is 16 residues.

The rearrangement joins TRBV29-1 to TRBJ1-2, with TRBD1 as a possible D gene (5 bases). Germline values: CDR1 SQVTM, CDR2 ANQGSEA. This CDR3 spans 13 amino acids. Deletions cut 3 bases from V and 4 bases from J, with 12 bases between. CDR3 DNA: TGCAGCGTTGATCGGCAGGGTAGCTATGGCTACACCTTC. It is translated as CSVDRQGSYGYTF.

This clone was picked up a small number of times. This sequence joins TRBV30 and TRBJ2-7, with a tentative D call TRBD1 (5 bases). Germline assignment: CDR1 GTSNPN and CDR2 SVGIG (reference sequence). Trimming took 1 base from V and 3 from J, leaving 10 bases between them. The CDR3 has 13 amino acids. CDR3 sequence (DNA): TGTGCCTGGAGTGGTAGGGGTCACTACGAGCAGTACTTC. It encodes CAWSGRGHYEQYF.

The V gene is TRBV19, the J gene TRBJ2-1; TRBD2 matches 9 bases. Trimming at V came to 5 bases and at J to 2 bases, leaving 4 bases not matched to a gene. The germline CDR1 and CDR2 sequences are LNHDA and SQIVND (reference sequence). The CDR3 is 15 amino acids. The CDR3: CASSQGTSTYNEQFF. CDR3 nucleotide sequence: TGTGCCAGTAGTCAAGGGACTAGCACCTACAATGAGCAGTTCTTC.

The rearrangement joins TRBV2 to TRBJ2-1; D gene unclear. The germline V gene encodes CDR1 SNHLY and CDR2 FYNNEI. CDR3 size: 14 residues. The V and J ends lost 3 bases and 2 bases respectively, with 8 bases between them. The CDR3 DNA is TGTGCCAGCAGTGACGCTAGGGCCTACAATGAGCAGTTCTTC. It codes for CASSDARAYNEQFF.

The chain has TRBV6-1 and TRBJ2-7; D gene ambiguous. The length of the CDR3 is 11 residues. V was clipped by 6 bases and J by 2 bases, with 5 bases between them. The germline gives CDR1 MNHNS, CDR2 SASEGT. Here the CDR3 DNA reads TGTGCCAGCAGAAGGGCCTACGAGCAGTACTTC. Protein sequence: CASRRAYEQYF.

This chain connects TRBV15 to TRBJ2-3; D uncertain. V shed 0 bases and J shed 2 bases, with 9 bases lying between them. Per the germline V gene, CDR1 is LNHNV and CDR2 is YYDKDF (reference sequence). CDR3 length: 15 residues. CDR3 sequence reads: CATSRDLTYTDTQYF. CDR3 nucleotide sequence: TGTGCCACCAGCAGAGATTTGACCTACACAGATACGCAGTATTTT.

CDR3 protein: CAYSVFRSTDTQYF. CDR3 sequence (DNA): TGTGCCTACAGCGTATTCCGGAGCACAGATACGCAGTATTTT. V and J are TRBV9 and TRBJ2-3; D gene uncertain. Trimming pared 10 bases from V and 0 bases from J, leaving 15 bases between. The length of the CDR3 is 14 residues. Per the germline V gene, CDR1 is SGDLS and CDR2 is YYNGEE. Full variable domain (outside the CDR3, taken from reference TRBV9 and TRBJ2-3): DSGVTQTPKHLITATGQRVTLRCSPRSGDLSVYWYQQSLDQGLQFLIQYYNGEERAKGNILERFSAQQFPDLHSELNLSSLELGDSALYFCAYSVFRSTDTQYFGPGTRLTVL.

The chain links TRBV30 to TRBJ1-5; no firm D call. Germline V lookup: CDR1 GTSNPN, CDR2 SVGIG (reference sequence). This CDR3 is built from 16 residues. Trimming shortened V by 0 bases and J by 2 bases, and 14 bases separated the two germline ends. The CDR3 sequence: CAWSVFGLAGNQPQHF. CDR3 nucleotide sequence: TGTGCCTGGAGTGTATTCGGACTCGCTGGCAATCAGCCCCAGCATTTT.

The rearrangement links TRBV9 to TRBJ2-3, with 14 nucleotides matching TRBD2. The CDR3 spans 17 residues. The germline V gene has CDR1 SGDLS and CDR2 YYNGEE. Germline trimming cut 3 bases from V and 5 bases from J; bases unmatched to any gene: 8. As DNA, the CDR3 is TGTGCCAGCAGCGCGACTAGCGGGAGGGATTATAGAGATACGCAGTATTTT. It codes for CASSATSGRDYRDTQYF. Variable domain in full (rest from reference TRBV9 and TRBJ2-3): DSGVTQTPKHLITATGQRVTLRCSPRSGDLSVYWYQQSLDQGLQFLIQYYNGEERAKGNILERFSAQQFPDLHSELNLSSLELGDSALYFCASSATSGRDYRDTQYFGPGTRLTVL.

The J gene is TRBJ2-1, the V gene TRBV29-1; 10 positions agree with TRBD2. V lost 6 bases, J lost 14 bases, and 16 bases stayed unmatched. Germline V gene sequence: CDR1 SQVTM, CDR2 ANQGSEA. This CDR3 is 14 amino acids long. CDR3 sequence reads: CSVAGLAEGAGKFF. Written as DNA, the CDR3 is TGCAGCGTGGCTGGACTAGCGGAGGGAGCAGGAAAGTTCTTC.

The CDR3 nucleotides are TGCGCCAGCAGCCCCCTCATCGGCAGTACGAACACCGGGGAGCTGTTTTTT. It codes for CASSPLIGSTNTGELFF. V and J are TRBV5-1 and TRBJ2-2, with no clear D. The germline V gene encodes CDR1 SGHRS and CDR2 YFSETQ. This CDR3 is 17 amino acids long. V shed 4 bases and J shed 0 bases, with 16 bases lying between them.

The chain couples TRBV27 to TRBJ2-7; 8 bases agree with TRBD1. V shed 5 bases, J shed 0 bases, and the junction held 15 bases outside the gene matches. CDR1 is MNHEY and CDR2 is SMNVEV in the germline V gene (reference sequence). The CDR3 covers 18 residues. CDR3 nucleotide sequence: TGTGCCAGCAGTCCAGGACAGGGAGATAGGCGGGCCTCCTACGAGCAGTACTTC. This encodes CASSPGQGDRRASYEQYF.

The J gene is TRBJ2-2, the V gene TRBV13, with 12 nucleotides matching TRBD1. The CDR3 has 16 residues. CDR1 PRHDT and CDR2 FYEKMQ come from the germline V gene (reference sequence). Trimming cost V 6 bases and J 6 bases; bases outside gene matches: 8. CDR3 residues: CASRAGGQGASGELFF. The CDR3 DNA sequence: TGTGCCAGCAGGGCCGGGGGACAGGGGGCATCCGGGGAGCTGTTTTTT.

The CDR3 DNA reads as TGTGCCAGCAGCTTCATACCTCGGACAGCAGCTAACTATGGCTACACCTTC. Residues: CASSFIPRTAANYGYTF. This chain links TRBV7-9 with TRBJ1-2; perhaps TRBD1 as D (6 bases). The CDR3 covers 17 residues. V was shortened by 3 bases and J by 0 bases, with 17 bases between the two germline ends. Germline-derived CDR1 and CDR2 are SEHNR and FQNEAQ (reference sequence).

This rearrangement joins TRBV4-1 to TRBJ2-5; the D is unclear. Trimming cost V 2 bases and J 2 bases, with 3 bases left between them. CDR1 and CDR2 from the germline V gene are MGHRA and YSYEKL. The CDR3 spans 12 residues. DNA of the CDR3: TGCGCCAGCAGCCAACATCAAGAGACCCAGTACTTC. Amino acid sequence: CASSQHQETQYF.

This clone was observed a few times. CDR3 bases: TGTGCCTGGAGTGGAGCGTCGGGGAGCCTGAGTGGCTACACCTTC. Translating it yields CAWSGASGSLSGYTF. The J gene is TRBJ1-2, the V gene TRBV30; D gene unclear. The germline V gene encodes CDR1 GTSNPN and CDR2 SVGIG (reference sequence). Trimming took 1 base from V and 7 from J, leaving 19 bases between them. The CDR3 loop spans 15 amino acids.

The J gene is TRBJ1-1, the V gene TRBV30; TRBD1 matches at 9 bases. With V trimmed by 3 bases and J by 5 bases, 7 bases remained unmatched. The germline gives CDR1 GTSNPN, CDR2 SVGIG (reference sequence). The CDR3 is 14 amino acids. The CDR3 sequence: CAWRTGGGWTEAFF. CDR3 in DNA: TGTGCCTGGAGAACAGGGGGCGGATGGACTGAAGCTTTCTTT.

The chain uses TRBV30 and TRBJ1-4; 8 bases are shared with TRBD1. Trimming at V came to 2 bases and at J to 8 bases, leaving 4 bases not matched to a gene. The CDR3 totals 13 residues. Per germline, CDR1 GTSNPN and CDR2 SVGIG (reference sequence). CDR3 amino acids: CAWSRQGLEKLFF. The CDR3 coding sequence is TGTGCCTGGAGTAGACAGGGGTTGGAAAAACTGTTTTTT.